The present entry profiles one T cell receptor beta chain with its context. As yet, its antigen is unknown. This specimen comes from a study of T-cell memory formation after mild COVID-19. About the study: The two donors had largely donor-specific TCR clusters. Findings of the study overall: Among contracting clones, CD4+ were mainly CM/EM and CD8+ enriched in EMRA. Memory cells collected pre-infection included some clones that later responded, suggesting cross-reactive memory joined. Contracting clones from day 15 to 85 showed balanced CD4/CD8; later expanders favored CD4+.

The CDR3 sequence is 12 residues long. CDR1 SGHAT and CDR2 FQNNGV come from the germline V gene. Trimming removed 8 bases from V and 0 bases from J, with 8 bases in between. TCRdb used MiXCR to reprocess the 5' RACE reads, holding one entry per CDR3 protein. The data show 300,000 to 400,000 distinct CDR3 sequences, 28% seen once. The sequence was obtained from an adult woman who had mild COVID-19 (a few samples of this study predate the infection). Cell type and time point are not known. Sample: PBMCs or a T cell subset sorted from them (not recorded which). This sequence joins TRBV11-2 and TRBJ2-7; D is ambiguous. The CDR3 sequence is CASQAHSYEQYF. The CDR3 DNA follows: TGTGCCAGCCAAGCGCACTCCTACGAGCAGTACTTC.